This passage covers 32 T cell receptor beta chains from one sample sequenced in a study of blood T cell repertoires in COVID-19. Using immunoSEQ multiplex PCR, the repertoire was profiled, and TCRdb retains in-frame clones only, with some absent. The table lists 120,000 or so clones, around 81% of them singletons. Sequencing was performed on peripheral blood. The origin of the receptors is a man aged 25 to 40 with COVID-19, enrolled during active disease.

The chain couples TRBV19 to TRBJ2-7; 8 bases agree with TRBD1. Germline V gene sequence: CDR1 LNHDA, CDR2 SQIVND (reference sequence). V lost 0 bases, J lost 2 bases, and 6 bases stayed unmatched. The CDR3 loop spans 16 amino acids. The CDR3 is CASSIDLGQGAYEQYF. CDR3 bases: TGTGCCAGTAGTATAGACCTAGGACAGGGTGCCTACGAGCAGTACTTC.

CDR3 DNA sequence: TGCGCCAGCAGCCCGATTGACATGGGTGACACCGGGGAGCTGTTTTTT. This gives the protein CASSPIDMGDTGELFF. The chain couples TRBV4-3 to TRBJ2-2, with D unclear. Germline V gene lookup returns CDR1 LGHNA and CDR2 YSLEER. The CDR3 is 16 residues long. Trimming pared 4 bases from V and 3 bases from J, leaving 15 bases between.

The V gene is TRBV5-1, the J gene TRBJ1-3; D not resolved. Per the germline V gene, CDR1 is SGHRS and CDR2 is YFSETQ. V gave up 2 bases and J gave up 0 bases, with 6 bases separating them. The CDR3 has 14 amino acids. Written as DNA, the CDR3 is TGCGCCAGCAGCTTCGGGAACTCTGGAAACACCATATATTTT. Its protein is CASSFGNSGNTIYF.

The chain joins TRBV6-5 to TRBJ2-7; 7 bases line up with TRBD2. Germline V gene sequence: CDR1 MNHEY, CDR2 SVGAGI. V dropped 0 bases and J dropped 6; count of bases not matched to a gene: 8. The CDR3 contains 15 residues. This CDR3 is CASSYSSGIPGEQYF. CDR3 DNA sequence: TGTGCCAGCAGTTACTCGAGCGGGATACCTGGCGAGCAGTACTTC.

The V gene is TRBV5-1, the J gene TRBJ1-1; a weak D match, TRBD1 (6 bases). Germline CDR1 reads SGHRS; CDR2 reads YFSETQ. Trimming took off 3 bases at V and 1 base at J, with 7 bases between the two ends. The CDR3 runs to 13 residues. This chain's CDR3 is CASSSGQNTEAFF. CDR3 nucleotide sequence: TGCGCCAGCAGCTCGGGACAGAACACTGAAGCTTTCTTT. Complete variable domain (other parts from reference TRBV5-1 and TRBJ1-1): KAGVTQTPRYLIKTRGQQVTLSCSPISGHRSVSWYQQTPGQGLQFLFEYFSETQRNKGNFPGRFSGRQFSNSRSEMNVSTLELGDSALYLCASSSGQNTEAFFGQGTRLTVV.

The chain recombines TRBV11-3 with TRBJ1-1; 10 nucleotides agree with TRBD1. The V gene end was trimmed by 5 bases and the J gene end by 0 bases; junction bases not matched to a gene: 6. The CDR3 sequence is 16 residues long. Germline CDR1 SGHNT, CDR2 YENEEA. CDR3 region: CASSPPGQGLNTEAFF. For the CDR3, the DNA is TGTGCCAGCAGCCCCCCGGGACAGGGGCTGAACACTGAAGCTTTCTTT. Supplemented by reference TRBV11-3 and TRBJ1-1, the full variable domain reads EAGVVQSPRYKIIEKKQPVAFWCNPISGHNTLYWYLQNLGQGPELLIRYENEEAVDDSQLPKDRFSAERLKGVDSTLKIQPAELGDSAVYLCASSPPGQGLNTEAFFGQGTRLTVV.

CDR3 DNA: TGTGCCAGCAGCCAAGGGGGCACGGGGAACACTGAAGCTTTCTTT. This sequence encodes CASSQGGTGNTEAFF. The rearrangement links TRBV3-1 (or the pseudogene TRBV3-2) to TRBJ1-1, with D perhaps matching TRBD1 (5 bases). The CDR3 runs to 15 residues. Germline CDR1 is LGHDT and CDR2 is YNNKEL (reference sequence). V was pared by 1 base and J by 1 base, with 10 bases between.

The rearrangement uses TRBV6-1 and TRBJ2-7; D may be TRBD2 (5 bases). The CDR3 sequence is 15 residues long. Per the germline V gene, CDR1 is MNHNS and CDR2 is SASEGT. The germline V and J ends were trimmed by 2 bases and 2 bases, with 13 bases remaining between them. The chain's CDR3 is CASSELAAEPYEQYF. CDR3 DNA: TGTGCCAGCAGTGAACTAGCAGCGGAGCCCTACGAGCAGTACTTC.

This clone showed up just a few times. This chain links TRBV18 with TRBJ2-1; a possible D gene is TRBD1 (6 bases). V lost 2 bases and J lost 9, with 17 bases in between. The CDR3 consists of 15 residues. Germline V lookup: CDR1 KGHSH, CDR2 LQKENI. This chain's CDR3 is CASSPLGGGGSEQFF. DNA for the CDR3: TGTGCCAGCTCACCATTAGGGGGTGGAGGCTCTGAGCAGTTCTTC.

This clone was recorded a few times. The chain uses TRBV5-6 and TRBJ1-2, with D maybe TRBD1 (6 bases). The CDR3 covers 16 residues. Germline V gives CDR1 SGHDT, CDR2 YYEEEE. Trimming cost V 0 bases and J 7 bases, with 19 bases left between them. For the CDR3, the DNA is TGTGCCAGCAGCTTGGTCTATGAGGCAGGGGACCCTGGCTACACCTTC. It codes for CASSLVYEAGDPGYTF.

The chain recombines TRBV28 with TRBJ1-2, with a tentative D call TRBD1 (6 bases). This CDR3 spans 13 amino acids. V dropped 9 bases and J dropped 3 bases, with 14 bases sitting between them. Germline V gene sequence: CDR1 MDHEN, CDR2 SYDVKM. This CDR3 reads CASRLQGYYGYTF. As DNA, the CDR3 is TGTGCCAGTCGCCTACAGGGATACTATGGCTACACCTTC.

The rearrangement uses TRBV10-3 and TRBJ1-5; possibly TRBD1 for D (5 bases). The CDR3 totals 18 residues. The V gene lost 0 bases and the J gene lost 3 bases, with 18 bases spanning the gap. Germline V gene sequence: CDR1 ENHRY, CDR2 SYGVKD. The CDR3 reads CAISESGLDSNINQPQHF. CDR3 sequence (DNA): TGTGCCATCAGTGAGTCAGGGCTAGACAGCAACATCAATCAGCCCCAGCATTTT.

The gene calls are TRBV3-1 (or the pseudogene TRBV3-2) and TRBJ2-2; D gene uncertain. Germline-derived CDR1 and CDR2 are LGHDT and YNNKEL (reference sequence). Trimming shortened V by 4 bases and J by 4 bases, and 10 bases separated the two germline ends. The CDR3 is 14 residues long. CDR3 in DNA: TGTGCCAGCAGCCGAAGTGGCTTCACCGGGGAGCTGTTTTTT. Protein sequence: CASSRSGFTGELFF.

The rearrangement links TRBV19 to TRBJ1-5; TRBD1 is a possible D gene (6 bases). V was trimmed by 3 bases and J by 7 bases, leaving 10 bases between them. Per germline, CDR1 LNHDA and CDR2 SQIVND (reference sequence). The CDR3 length is 13 residues. Written as DNA, the CDR3 is TGTGCCAGTAGTATCGGACAGTTCCAGCCCCAGCATTTT. It translates to CASSIGQFQPQHF.

The chain is built from TRBV7-9 and TRBJ1-2; possible D gene TRBD1, 5 bases. Germline V gene data show CDR1 as SEHNR and CDR2 as FQNEAQ (reference sequence). CDR3 length: 13 amino acids. The V end lost 0 bases, the J end lost 8 bases, and 10 bases lay between the germline ends. DNA for the CDR3: TGTGCCAGCAGCTTAGCCGGGGGAAGAGGCTACACCTTC. This encodes CASSLAGGRGYTF.

This rearrangement joins TRBV11-2 to TRBJ1-2; 7 nucleotides align to TRBD1. This CDR3 spans 13 amino acids. Germline V gene lookup returns CDR1 SGHAT and CDR2 FQNNGV. V shed 5 bases and J 6 bases; nucleotides not matched to a gene: 6. The CDR3 DNA is TGTGCCAGCAGCCGACAGGGACGGGATGGCTACACCTTC. The encoded protein is CASSRQGRDGYTF.

The chain uses TRBV14 and TRBJ1-2; 9 nucleotides agree with TRBD1. Germline CDR1 and CDR2: SGHDN and FVKESK. This CDR3 has 16 amino acids. V lost 0 bases and J lost 2; bases outside the gene matches: 4. The CDR3: CASSQEGTGRNYGYTF. The CDR3 nucleotides are TGTGCCAGCAGCCAAGAGGGGACAGGGAGGAACTATGGCTACACCTTC.

The rearrangement uses TRBV25-1 and TRBJ2-7, with 9 bases that match TRBD1. Germline trimming cut 2 bases from V and 5 bases from J; bases unmatched to any gene: 10. CDR3 size: 16 residues. Germline-derived CDR1 and CDR2 are MGHDK and SYGVNS. CDR3 nucleotides: TGTGCCAGCAGTGAACCGGGGACAGGGTTTCTGGACGAGCAGTACTTC. Protein product: CASSEPGTGFLDEQYF.

This chain joins TRBV6-5 and TRBJ1-3, with D maybe TRBD1 (6 bases). The CDR3 length is 15 residues. Per the germline V gene, CDR1 is MNHEY and CDR2 is SVGAGI. V was trimmed by 2 bases and J by 0 bases, leaving 8 bases between them. In DNA, the CDR3 is TGTGCCAGCAGTTACAGGGGGACCTCTGGAAACACCATATATTTT. It codes for CASSYRGTSGNTIYF.

V gene TRBV6-6 combines with J gene TRBJ1-1; D is undetermined. This CDR3 has 14 residues. V lost 2 bases to trimming and J lost 2 bases, with 9 bases between them. CDR1 is MNHNY and CDR2 is SVGAGI in the germline V gene (reference sequence). The DNA of the CDR3 is TGTGCCAGCAGTTACGGCACCATAAACACTGAAGCTTTCTTT. Protein sequence: CASSYGTINTEAFF.

The chain has TRBV2 and TRBJ2-6; 9 bases fit TRBD1. Germline V gene sequence: CDR1 SNHLY, CDR2 FYNNEI. Trimming cost V 5 bases and J 1 base; bases outside gene matches: 6. This CDR3 contains 17 residues. This chain's CDR3 is CASSPGQGVSGANVLTF. The CDR3 DNA follows: TGTGCCAGCAGTCCGGGACAGGGAGTATCTGGGGCCAACGTCCTGACTTTC. Full variable domain (outside the CDR3, taken from reference TRBV2 and TRBJ2-6): EPEVTQTPSHQVTQMGQEVILRCVPISNHLYFYWYRQILGQKVEFLVSFYNNEISEKSEIFDDQFSVERPDGSNFTLKIRSTKLEDSAMYFCASSPGQGVSGANVLTFGAGSRLTVL.

The chain joins TRBV19 to TRBJ2-7; 9 nucleotides agree with TRBD2. There are 14 residues in the CDR3. From germline, CDR1 is LNHDA and CDR2 SQIVND (reference sequence). The trim removed 5 bases at V and 3 bases at J, leaving 5 bases unmatched. CDR3 DNA sequence: TGTGCCAGTAGTGCGGGACTAGCCGGCTACGAGCAGTACTTC. It specifies CASSAGLAGYEQYF.

V is TRBV12-3 or TRBV12-4 and J is TRBJ2-3; 9 positions agree with TRBD1. The CDR3 is 13 amino acids. J was trimmed by 4 bases and V by 7 bases; bases with no gene match: 3. CDR3 DNA sequence: TGTGCCAGCAACCGGGACAGGGCAGATACGCAGTATTTT. It yields the protein CASNRDRADTQYF.

The CDR3 DNA reads TGTGCCTCCGAAAAGGGACAGGGTCACGGGAGCTCCTATAATTCACCCCTCCACTTT. The encoded protein is CASEKGQGHGSSYNSPLHF. The chain is built from TRBV30 and TRBJ1-6; 9 bases align to TRBD1. The CDR3 runs to 19 residues. Germline CDR1 and CDR2: GTSNPN and SVGIG (reference sequence). V was clipped by 7 bases and J by 0 bases; unmatched bases: 16.

This chain joins TRBV5-6 and TRBJ1-2; D is ambiguous. Trimming took off 4 bases at V and 7 bases at J, with 11 bases between the two ends. The CDR3 loop spans 12 amino acids. Germline CDR1 SGHDT, CDR2 YYEEEE. The CDR3 reads CASSLQMTGYTF. CDR3 coding DNA: TGTGCCAGCAGCCTACAGATGACTGGCTACACCTTC.

The chain couples TRBV7-9 to TRBJ1-5; 8 bases are a match to TRBD1. The trim removed 1 base at V and 3 bases at J, leaving 5 bases unmatched. CDR1 is SEHNR, CDR2 FQNEAQ, per germline (reference sequence). CDR3 size: 16 residues. CDR3 sequence: CASSLGDRGHNQPQHF. CDR3 nucleotide sequence: TGTGCCAGCAGCTTAGGAGACAGGGGACACAATCAGCCCCAGCATTTT.

CDR3: CASSSGILYGYTF. For the CDR3, the DNA is TGTGCCAGCAGTTCGGGGATTCTCTATGGCTACACCTTC. This sequence joins TRBV12-3 or TRBV12-4 and TRBJ1-2; no definite D call. The CDR3 has 13 amino acids. The germline V and J ends were trimmed by 4 bases and 4 bases, with 10 bases remaining between them.

The J gene is TRBJ1-3, the V gene TRBV3-1 (or the pseudogene TRBV3-2); possible D gene TRBD1, 5 bases. Germline CDR1 is LGHDT and CDR2 is YNNKEL (reference sequence). The CDR3 consists of 15 residues. V was clipped by 4 bases and J by 0 bases, with 10 bases between them. Here the CDR3 reads CASSRGGDSGNTIYF. CDR3 in DNA: TGTGCCAGCAGCCGCGGGGGGGACTCTGGAAACACCATATATTTT.

This chain uses TRBV27 with TRBJ2-3; TRBD2 is a possible D gene (5 bases). In germline, CDR1 is MNHEY, CDR2 SMNVEV (reference sequence). This CDR3 contains 13 residues. V was clipped by 2 bases and J by 4 bases, with 7 bases between them. Here the CDR3 reads CASSLIGADTQYF. For the CDR3, the DNA is TGTGCCAGCAGTTTAATCGGGGCAGATACGCAGTATTTT.

The chain couples TRBV9 to TRBJ2-5, with D unresolved. Germline V gene data show CDR1 as SGDLS and CDR2 as YYNGEE. This CDR3 spans 14 amino acids. The V end lost 4 bases, the J end lost 1 base, and 11 bases lay between the germline ends. The CDR3 DNA reads as TGTGCCAGCAGCCCCCATACTGCCCAAGAGACCCAGTACTTC. It yields the protein CASSPHTAQETQYF.

This clone has just one count. This rearrangement joins TRBV5-4 to TRBJ1-1, with 7 bases lining up with TRBD1. Germline V gene data show CDR1 as SGHNT and CDR2 as YYREEE (reference sequence). With V trimmed by 2 bases and J by 1 base, 8 bases remained unmatched. The CDR3 is 16 residues long. This CDR3 is CASSFLTGATNTEAFF. In nucleotides, the CDR3 is TGTGCCAGCAGCTTCCTTACAGGGGCGACGAACACTGAAGCTTTCTTT.

The chain's CDR3 is CASSRSLSEAFF. The CDR3 DNA reads as TGTGCCAGCAGCAGATCCTTGAGTGAAGCTTTCTTT. The V call is TRBV5-6, the J call TRBJ1-1, with D hard to call. Germline V gives CDR1 SGHDT, CDR2 YYEEEE. V was shortened by 4 bases and J by 7 bases, with 11 bases between the two germline ends. The length of the CDR3 is 12 residues.